The rows below give T cell receptor beta chains drawn from one sample of a study of OX40 agonist ivuxolimab in advanced cancers. Data came from immunoSEQ multiplex PCR; TCRdb stores just in-frame clones and leaves some out. The repertoire holds 76,000 or so clones, with about 82% as singletons. The sample consisted of CD4+ or CD8+ T cells sorted from blood, taken in a trial of the OX40 agonist ivuxolimab. The source is an adult with an advanced solid tumor such as melanoma, head and neck, liver or kidney cancer. CDR3s include the opening cysteine and the closing phenylalanine or tryptophan. A D gene is named only where the DNA matches it firmly. A clone size is listed for some rows: how often the clone was seen (once, few, many), or a class if it is expanded.

J: TRBJ2-5; size: .; D: .; length: 13; V: TRBV18; CDR3: CASSPVRSETQYF; DNA: TGTGCCAGCTCACCTGTTAGATCAGAGACCCAGTACTTC
J: TRBJ2-7; size: .; D: .; length: 12; V: TRBV9; CDR3: CASSLDLGEQYF; DNA: TGTGCCAGCAGTCTGGACCTCGGGGAGCAGTACTTC
J: TRBJ2-3; size: .; D: .; length: 10; V: TRBV11-2; CDR3: CASSGDTQYF; DNA: TGTGCCAGCAGCGGAGATACGCAGTATTTT
J: TRBJ1-6; size: .; D: .; length: 15; V: TRBV6-1; CDR3: CASSEVGKGRSPLHF; DNA: TGTGCCAGCAGTGAAGTAGGCAAGGGGCGGTCACCCCTCCACTTT
J: TRBJ2-2; size: .; D: .; length: 16; V: TRBV18; CDR3: CASSPGRGRDTGELFF; DNA: TGTGCCAGCTCCCCCGGTCGAGGCCGGGACACCGGGGAGCTGTTTTTT
J: TRBJ1-2; size: .; D: TRBD1; length: 16; V: TRBV7-9; CDR3: CASSEGTGGSNYGYTF; DNA: TGTGCCAGCAGCGAAGGGACAGGGGGCAGTAACTATGGCTACACCTTC
J: TRBJ2-3; size: .; D: .; length: 13; V: TRBV7-2; CDR3: CASSQDPAGTQYF; DNA: TGTGCCAGCAGCCAGGACCCGGCGGGTACGCAGTATTTT
J: TRBJ2-7; size: .; D: .; length: 12; V: TRBV11-1; CDR3: CASSPGTYEQYF; DNA: TGTGCCAGCAGCCCCGGTACCTACGAGCAGTACTTC
J: TRBJ1-2; size: .; D: .; length: 13; V: TRBV2; CDR3: CASSELPTGGYTF; DNA: TGTGCCAGCAGTGAACTCCCTACCGGTGGCTACACCTTC
J: TRBJ1-4; size: .; D: .; length: 18; V: TRBV7-2; CDR3: CASSPTGPLLAGNEKLFF; DNA: TGTGCCAGCAGCCCGACGGGACCGCTTCTGGCAGGAAATGAAAAACTGTTTTTT
J: TRBJ2-3; size: .; D: .; length: 11; V: TRBV20-1; CDR3: CSARATDTQYF; DNA: TGCAGTGCTAGAGCGACAGATACGCAGTATTTT
J: TRBJ2-2; size: few; D: .; length: 15; V: TRBV4-1; CDR3: CASSRPRGNTGELFF; DNA: TGCGCCAGCAGCCGCCCCAGGGGGAACACCGGGGAGCTGTTTTTT
J: TRBJ1-2; size: .; D: TRBD1; length: 13; V: TRBV7-2; CDR3: CASSLDRNGGYTF; DNA: TGTGCCAGCAGCTTGGACAGGAACGGTGGCTACACCTTC
J: TRBJ2-4; size: .; D: TRBD1; length: 16; V: TRBV2; CDR3: CASTDPGTGAKNIQYF; DNA: TGTGCCAGCACCGATCCGGGGACAGGGGCCAAAAACATTCAGTACTTC
J: TRBJ1-1; size: .; D: .; length: 13; V: TRBV2; CDR3: CASSVQMNTEAFF; DNA: TGTGCCAGCAGTGTACAGATGAACACTGAAGCTTTCTTT
J: TRBJ1-2; size: .; D: TRBD1; length: 13; V: TRBV30; CDR3: CAWSYTGGMGYTF; DNA: TGTGCCTGGAGCTACACAGGGGGCATGGGCTACACCTTC
J: TRBJ1-1; size: .; D: .; length: 16; V: TRBV7-9; CDR3: CASSSRYRQGDTEAFF; DNA: TGTGCCAGCAGCTCCAGGTATCGGCAGGGTGACACTGAAGCTTTCTTT
J: TRBJ1-3; size: .; D: .; length: 16; V: TRBV19; CDR3: CASSHSGARSGNTIYF; DNA: TGTGCCAGTTCTCACTCCGGGGCCAGATCTGGAAACACCATATATTTT
J: TRBJ1-2; size: .; D: .; length: 11; V: TRBV7-9; CDR3: CASSSLMGYTF; DNA: TGTGCCAGCAGCTCCCTCATGGGCTACACCTTC
J: TRBJ2-7; size: .; D: .; length: 13; V: TRBV5-4; CDR3: CASSRVESYEQYF; DNA: TGTGCCAGCAGCAGGGTGGAGTCCTACGAGCAGTACTTC
J: TRBJ2-7; size: .; D: .; length: 15; V: TRBV5-4; CDR3: CASSFLQGVPYEQYF; DNA: TGTGCCAGCAGTTTCCTACAGGGAGTCCCCTACGAGCAGTACTTC
J: TRBJ1-3; size: once; D: .; length: 14; V: TRBV11-2; CDR3: CASRSTGSGNTIYF; DNA: TGTGCCAGCAGATCAACAGGCTCTGGAAACACCATATATTTT
J: TRBJ2-7; size: .; D: .; length: 11; V: TRBV29-1; CDR3: CSARRGFEQYF; DNA: TGCAGCGCTCGAAGGGGGTTCGAGCAGTACTTC
J: TRBJ1-2; size: .; D: TRBD1; length: 15; V: TRBV18; CDR3: CASSRGGQALIGYTF; DNA: TGTGCCAGCTCCCGGGGAGGACAGGCTCTGATAGGCTACACCTTC
J: TRBJ2-2; size: once; D: .; length: 13; V: TRBV27; CDR3: CASSRPNTGELFF; DNA: TGTGCCAGCAGCCGCCCGAACACCGGGGAGCTGTTTTTT
J: TRBJ1-5; size: .; D: .; length: 13; V: TRBV30; CDR3: CAWQTVNNQPQHF; DNA: TGTGCCTGGCAGACAGTTAACAATCAGCCCCAGCATTTT
J: TRBJ1-1; size: few; D: TRBD1; length: 15; V: TRBV19; CDR3: CASSIGEGADTEAFF; DNA: TGTGCCAGTAGTATAGGTGAGGGGGCGGACACTGAAGCTTTCTTT
J: TRBJ1-2; size: .; D: TRBD1; length: 14; V: TRBV2; CDR3: CACPGQGLSDGYTF; DNA: TGTGCCTGCCCGGGACAGGGTTTAAGCGATGGCTACACCTTC
J: TRBJ2-1; size: .; D: TRBD2; length: 17; V: TRBV9; CDR3: CASSEHTGTSGVDEQFF; DNA: TGTGCCAGCAGCGAACACACCGGGACTAGCGGGGTGGATGAGCAGTTCTTC
J: TRBJ1-5; size: .; D: .; length: 14; V: TRBV29-1; CDR3: CSVGETNSNQPQHF; DNA: TGCAGCGTTGGGGAAACAAATAGCAATCAGCCCCAGCATTTT
J: TRBJ2-6; size: .; D: .; length: 18; V: TRBV19; CDR3: CASSTPAGRGSGANVLTF; DNA: TGTGCCAGTAGTACCCCTGCGGGCAGGGGTTCTGGGGCCAACGTCCTGACTTTC
J: TRBJ1-3; size: once; D: .; length: 15; V: TRBV6-6; CDR3: CASTRLDSSGNTIYF; DNA: TGTGCCAGCACCCGACTGGACAGCTCTGGAAACACCATATATTTT
J: TRBJ2-7; size: .; D: TRBD2; length: 14; V: TRBV6-5; CDR3: CASSRTSGAYEQYF; DNA: TGTGCCAGCAGTAGGACTAGCGGGGCCTACGAGCAGTACTTC